Listed below are T cell receptor beta chains from one sample, sequenced in a study of shared clonotypes between healthy human individuals. The table came from immunoSEQ multiplex PCR; TCRdb's copy has only in-frame clones and leaves some out. This sample has over 700,000 clones, with just under 75% found just once. Sequenced sample: memory CD4+ T cells sorted from blood. Receptors originate from a woman aged 25 to 39 in good health. Each CDR3 is given with its conserved first and last residue. Fields, in order: V gene, clone size, D gene, J gene, CDR3 protein, CDR3 DNA. A D gene is named only where the DNA matches it firmly. Some rows have no size entry. The others give once, few or many, or a class for an expanded clone.

TRBV6-6	few	-	TRBJ1-1	CASSPIIGTDEAFF	TGTGCCAGCAGTCCCATTATAGGTACGGATGAAGCTTTCTTT
TRBV2	-	-	TRBJ1-1	CASSRGNRSFF	TGTGCCAGCAGCCGGGGGAACAGATCTTTCTTT
TRBV29-1	-	TRBD2	TRBJ2-1	CSVKEGGPYHDNEQFF	TGCAGCGTTAAAGAGGGAGGGCCGTATCATGACAATGAGCAGTTCTTC
TRBV7-9	-	TRBD2	TRBJ2-3	CASSLGWAGVRDTQYF	TGTGCCAGCAGCTTGGGATGGGCGGGAGTCAGGGATACGCAGTATTTT
TRBV7-2	-	TRBD2	TRBJ2-3	CASSLVAGAVDTQYF	TGTGCCAGCAGCTTAGTTGCGGGAGCTGTAGATACGCAGTATTTT
TRBV21-1	-	-	TRBJ1-1	CASSKKGKRAGALRTEAFF	TGTGCCAGCAGCAAAAAGGGGAAGAGGGCAGGGGCGCTTAGGACTGAAGCTTTCTTT
TRBV28	-	-	TRBJ2-4	CASSPYNGATKNIQYF	TGTGCCAGCAGTCCCTACAACGGGGCCACCAAAAACATTCAGTACTTC
TRBV4-1	-	-	TRBJ2-7	CASSQMVRTAYEQYF	TGCGCCAGCAGCCAGATGGTCAGGACAGCCTACGAGCAGTACTTC
TRBV28	-	-	TRBJ2-1	CASSFSSLLNEQFF	TGTGCCAGCAGTTTTTCTTCACTCCTCAATGAGCAGTTCTTC
TRBV5-1	-	-	TRBJ2-5	CASSFGSSNQETQYF	TGCGCCAGCAGCTTCGGTAGTAGCAATCAAGAGACCCAGTACTTC
TRBV2	-	TRBD2	TRBJ2-7	CASSDGLAGAYEQYF	TGTGCCAGCAGTGATGGACTAGCGGGTGCCTACGAGCAGTACTTC
TRBV28	once	-	TRBJ2-5	CASSLSLGVQGTQYF	TGTGCCAGCAGTTTATCTCTAGGAGTGCAGGGGACCCAGTACTTC
TRBV29-1	-	-	TRBJ1-1	CSVTRDAGGSAFF	TGCAGCGTCACGCGTGACGCCGGTGGTTCAGCTTTCTTT
TRBV18	-	-	TRBJ2-5	CASSPQGRLRETQYF	TGTGCCAGCTCACCACAAGGCAGGTTGCGAGAGACCCAGTACTTC
TRBV6-6	-	-	TRBJ1-4	CASSYYREKLFF	TGTGCCAGCAGTTACTACAGGGAAAAACTGTTTTTT
TRBV29-1	-	-	TRBJ1-4	CSAQINEKLFF	TGCAGCGCCCAAATAAATGAAAAACTGTTTTTT
TRBV28	few	TRBD1	TRBJ2-1	CASSNLPGQGGVEQFF	TGTGCCAGCAGTAATTTACCGGGACAGGGAGGGGTTGAGCAGTTCTTC
TRBV2	-	-	TRBJ1-5	CASSEPDTGSNQPQHF	TGTGCCAGCAGTGAACCGGACACCGGGAGCAATCAGCCCCAGCATTTT
TRBV6-1	-	TRBD1	TRBJ2-4	CASALTGAGGYF	TGTGCCAGCGCCTTGACAGGGGCCGGTGGGTACTTC
TRBV28	-	-	TRBJ1-2	CASSLGGTARDGYTF	TGTGCCAGCAGTTTAGGGGGTACAGCCCGAGATGGCTACACCTTC
TRBV18	-	TRBD1	TRBJ1-5	CASSPEGQGNQPQHF	TGTGCCAGCTCACCCGAGGGACAGGGGAATCAGCCCCAGCATTTT
TRBV19	-	-	TRBJ2-6	CASSIVVSSGANVLTF	TGTGCCAGTAGTATAGTTGTAAGCTCTGGGGCCAACGTCCTGACTTTC
TRBV10-2	-	-	TRBJ2-7	CASSERVRVHEQYF	TGCGCCAGCAGTGAAAGAGTCAGGGTGCACGAGCAGTACTTC
TRBV15	once	TRBD2	TRBJ2-5	CATSRDRGRETQYF	TGTGCCACCAGCAGAGACCGCGGGAGGGAGACCCAGTACTTC
TRBV30	few	TRBD1	TRBJ1-1	CAWSGPRDSFLNTEAFF	TGTGCCTGGAGTGGACCGAGGGACAGTTTCCTGAACACTGAAGCTTTCTTT
TRBV7-2	-	-	TRBJ1-2	CASSPRNSRGEGYTF	TGTGCCAGCAGCCCTCGGAACAGTCGGGGAGAGGGCTACACCTTC
TRBV18	-	-	TRBJ1-5	CASSPGGYSNQPQHF	TGTGCCAGCTCACCTGGGGGTTATAGCAATCAGCCCCAGCATTTT
TRBV11-2	-	-	TRBJ2-7	CASSLSGHATYEQYF	TGTGCCAGCAGCCTATCGGGACACGCAACCTACGAGCAGTACTTC
TRBV30	-	-	TRBJ2-1	CAWSSWRANVNEQFF	TGTGCCTGGAGCAGCTGGAGGGCCAATGTGAATGAGCAGTTCTTC
TRBV2	-	-	TRBJ2-1	CASKRGNEQFF	TGTGCCAGCAAAAGGGGAAATGAGCAGTTCTTC
TRBV5-1	once	-	TRBJ2-1	CASSNSQTYNEQFF	TGCGCCAGCAGCAACTCGCAAACGTACAATGAGCAGTTCTTC
TRBV15	-	-	TRBJ1-1	CATSRDPRNTEAFF	TGTGCCACCAGCAGAGATCCGAGGAACACTGAAGCTTTCTTT
TRBV7-8	few	-	TRBJ1-4	CASSLLGGTGTRREKLFF	TGTGCCAGCAGCTTATTGGGTGGAACCGGGACCCGGAGGGAAAAACTGTTTTTT
TRBV27	-	-	TRBJ1-2	CASSFGHGNYGYTF	TGTGCCAGCAGTTTCGGCCACGGCAACTATGGCTACACCTTC
TRBV6-5	once	-	TRBJ2-5	CASSLYQETQYF	TGTGCCAGCAGTTTGTACCAAGAGACCCAGTACTTC
TRBV19	-	-	TRBJ2-2	CASSTGTLGTGELFF	TGTGCCAGTAGTACCGGGACACTGGGGACCGGGGAGCTGTTTTTT
TRBV28	-	-	TRBJ1-2	CASSWSPNYGYTF	TGTGCCAGCAGTTGGAGCCCTAACTATGGCTACACCTTC
TRBV5-1	-	-	TRBJ2-7	CASSLFGVSYEQYF	TGCGCCAGCAGCTTGTTTGGGGTAAGCTACGAGCAGTACTTC
TRBV6-6	-	TRBD1	TRBJ1-1	CASSQTTGGMDTEAFF	TGTGCCAGCAGCCAAACGACAGGGGGAATGGACACTGAAGCTTTCTTT
TRBV28	-	-	TRBJ1-3	CASRGQATIYF	TGTGCCAGCAGGGGGCAGGCCACCATATATTTT
TRBV21-1	few	-	TRBJ1-2	CASSKLQGVRIGYTF	TGTGCCAGCAGCAAACTTCAGGGGGTAAGAATTGGCTACACCTTC
TRBV7-3	-	-	TRBJ2-3	CASSQVTTDTQYF	TGTGCCAGCAGCCAAGTTACCACAGATACGCAGTATTTT
TRBV5-1	few	-	TRBJ2-3	CASSLAQGPSTDTQYF	TGCGCCAGCAGCTTGGCCCAAGGCCCGAGCACAGATACGCAGTATTTT
TRBV28	-	-	TRBJ2-5	CASSSPGQHQETQYF	TGTGCCAGCAGTTCACCAGGACAGCACCAAGAGACCCAATACTTC
TRBV15	-	TRBD2	TRBJ2-1	CATSRDPPSGSFDEQFF	TGTGCCACCAGCAGAGACCCGCCTAGCGGGAGTTTCGATGAGCAGTTCTTC
TRBV30	-	-	TRBJ2-7	CAWSLRGAHEQYF	TGTGCCTGGAGTTTGAGAGGGGCCCACGAGCAGTACTTC
TRBV15	-	TRBD1	TRBJ2-2	CATSEGTGNTGELFF	TGTGCCACCAGCGAAGGGACAGGGAACACCGGGGAGCTGTTTTTT
TRBV5-1	-	TRBD1	TRBJ2-7	CASSFTGGEQYF	TGCGCCAGCAGCTTTACAGGGGGCGAGCAGTACTTC
TRBV27	-	-	TRBJ2-7	CASSLYPVSSYEQYF	TGTGCCAGCAGTTTATATCCGGTCTCCTCCTACGAGCAGTACTTC
TRBV28	once	TRBD2	TRBJ2-7	CATYREGLSEQYF	TGTGCCACCTACCGGGAGGGCCTCAGCGAGCAGTACTTC
TRBV19	-	-	TRBJ2-3	CASSKTRSRIPSTDTQYF	TGTGCCAGTAGCAAAACGCGGTCCCGCATCCCTAGCACAGATACGCAGTATTTT
TRBV5-1	-	-	TRBJ2-3	CASSLTLRDTQYF	TGCGCCAGCAGCTTAACTTTACGGGATACGCAGTATTTT
TRBV9	once	-	TRBJ1-4	CASSPRPAEKLFF	TGTGCCAGCAGCCCCCGCCCGGCGGAAAAACTGTTTTTT
TRBV30	few	-	TRBJ1-1	CAWGATGNTEAFF	TGTGCCTGGGGGGCGACGGGGAACACTGAAGCTTTCTTT
TRBV5-1	-	-	TRBJ1-2	CASSRGGGENYGYTF	TGCGCCAGCAGCAGAGGTGGAGGAGAAAACTATGGCTACACCTTC
TRBV25-1	-	-	TRBJ2-1	CASSDRSPDYTYNEQFF	TGTGCCAGCAGTGACCGCTCGCCTGACTATACCTACAATGAGCAGTTCTTC
TRBV15	-	-	TRBJ2-1	CATSRGDSREQFF	TGTGCCACCAGCAGAGGGGACTCGCGGGAGCAGTTCTTC
TRBV18	once	TRBD2	TRBJ2-3	CASPKGLAGGTDTQYF	TGTGCCAGCCCAAAGGGCCTAGCGGGAGGAACAGATACGCAGTATTTT
TRBV9	-	-	TRBJ2-1	CASSISGHNEQFF	TGTGCCAGCAGCATTAGCGGTCACAATGAGCAGTTCTTC
TRBV18	-	-	TRBJ1-3	CASSPQGYGNTIYF	TGTGCCAGCTCACCACAGGGATATGGAAACACCATATATTTT